This is a list of T cell receptor beta chains from one sample in a study of OX40 agonist ivuxolimab in advanced cancers. The repertoire was sequenced with immunoSEQ multiplex PCR; TCRdb's copy has only in-frame clones and lacks some. Here the sample spans 78,000 or so clones, about 91% being singletons. The material sequenced was CD4+ or CD8+ T cells sorted from blood, taken in a trial of the OX40 agonist ivuxolimab. These receptors all stem from an adult with an advanced solid tumor such as melanoma, head and neck, liver or kidney cancer. CDR3s include the opening cysteine and the closing phenylalanine or tryptophan. Each record gives: clone size, D gene, J gene, V gene, CDR3 protein, CDR3 DNA. A D gene is named only where the DNA matches it firmly. Clone size is stated in some rows and not others, as once, few, many or a class when expanded.

abundance: .; d_gene: .; j_gene: TRBJ2-1; v_gene: TRBV5-6; CDR3aa: CASSHWREINEQFF; CDR3nt: TGTGCCAGCAGCCACTGGAGGGAGATCAATGAGCAGTTCTTC
abundance: once; d_gene: .; j_gene: TRBJ2-2; v_gene: TRBV10-2; CDR3aa: CASGPLKTYLGGELFF; CDR3nt: TGCGCCAGCGGGCCACTCAAGACTTACTTAGGTGGGGAGCTGTTTTTT
abundance: .; d_gene: TRBD1; j_gene: TRBJ1-1; v_gene: TRBV6-6; CDR3aa: CASSLPARGQDTEAFF; CDR3nt: TGTGCCAGCAGCTTACCTGCCAGGGGGCAAGATACTGAAGCTTTCTTT
abundance: .; d_gene: TRBD2; j_gene: TRBJ2-7; v_gene: TRBV11-2; CDR3aa: CASRVGRANSYEQYF; CDR3nt: TGTGCCAGCCGCGTAGGGAGGGCTAACTCCTACGAGCAGTACTTC
abundance: .; d_gene: .; j_gene: TRBJ2-5; v_gene: TRBV28; CDR3aa: CASSSRDQETQYF; CDR3nt: TGTGCCAGCAGTAGCCGGGACCAAGAGACCCAGTACTTC
abundance: .; d_gene: TRBD1; j_gene: TRBJ2-2; v_gene: TRBV2; CDR3aa: CASSPGTGRGEFF; CDR3nt: TGTGCCAGCAGTCCCGGGACAGGGAGAGGCGAGTTTTTT
abundance: .; d_gene: .; j_gene: TRBJ1-4; v_gene: TRBV10-2; CDR3aa: CASSLQASNEKLFF; CDR3nt: TGCGCCAGCTCCCTTCAAGCTAGTAATGAAAAACTGTTTTTT
abundance: .; d_gene: .; j_gene: TRBJ1-1; v_gene: TRBV18; CDR3aa: CASSPRGDTEAFF; CDR3nt: TGTGCCAGCTCACCAAGGGGGGACACTGAAGCTTTCTTT
abundance: few; d_gene: .; j_gene: TRBJ1-1; v_gene: TRBV28; CDR3aa: CASRPGGLHREAFF; CDR3nt: TGTGCCAGCAGGCCGGGTGGGTTACACAGGGAAGCTTTCTTT
abundance: .; d_gene: .; j_gene: TRBJ2-3; v_gene: TRBV12-5; CDR3aa: CAGGAGDTQYF; CDR3nt: TGTGCTGGGGGGGCGGGAGATACGCAGTATTTT
abundance: .; d_gene: TRBD1; j_gene: TRBJ1-3; v_gene: TRBV5-1; CDR3aa: CASSPGTGGNTIYF; CDR3nt: TGCGCCAGCAGCCCGGGGACAGGGGGAAACACCATATATTTT
abundance: .; d_gene: .; j_gene: TRBJ2-7; v_gene: TRBV6-1; CDR3aa: CASSAGGVSEQYF; CDR3nt: TGTGCCAGCAGCGCCGGTGGGGTCTCCGAGCAGTACTTC
abundance: .; d_gene: TRBD1; j_gene: TRBJ2-6; v_gene: TRBV28; CDR3aa: CASTQGQGRTGANVLTF; CDR3nt: TGTGCCAGCACCCAGGGACAGGGAAGGACTGGGGCCAACGTCCTGACTTTC
abundance: .; d_gene: .; j_gene: TRBJ2-1; v_gene: TRBV5-1; CDR3aa: CASTAEPGVGNEQFF; CDR3nt: TGCGCCAGCACCGCCGAGCCAGGAGTCGGGAATGAGCAGTTCTTC
abundance: once; d_gene: .; j_gene: TRBJ1-1; v_gene: TRBV6-5; CDR3aa: CASRREGQNTEAFF; CDR3nt: TGTGCCAGCAGGCGGGAGGGGCAGAACACTGAAGCTTTCTTT
abundance: .; d_gene: .; j_gene: TRBJ1-2; v_gene: TRBV4-1; CDR3aa: CASSQDPSQVAYGYTF; CDR3nt: TGCGCCAGCAGCCAAGATCCTTCTCAGGTCGCCTATGGCTACACCTTC
abundance: .; d_gene: .; j_gene: TRBJ1-1; v_gene: TRBV19; CDR3aa: CASSIGGIDTEAFF; CDR3nt: TGTGCCAGTAGTATCGGGGGGATTGACACTGAAGCTTTCTTT
abundance: few; d_gene: .; j_gene: TRBJ1-1; v_gene: TRBV9; CDR3aa: CASSVSDQNTEAFF; CDR3nt: TGTGCCAGCAGCGTATCCGACCAGAACACTGAAGCTTTCTTT
abundance: .; d_gene: .; j_gene: TRBJ2-1; v_gene: TRBV19; CDR3aa: CASSIAGGMVFGEQFF; CDR3nt: TGTGCCAGTAGTATAGCAGGCGGGATGGTTTTCGGTGAGCAGTTCTTC